This T cell receptor (beta chain) was obtained from a study of blood T cell repertoires in COVID-19. Study details: From the United States, Italy and Spain came samples of acute and convalescent COVID-19. In each case, the material was cDNA or gDNA derived from T cells, B-cell-depleted T cells, or PBMCs.

The authors' processing: How many nucleated cells were present was estimated from reference gene primer amplification. The table came from immunoSEQ multiplex PCR; TCRdb's copy has only in-frame clones and leaves some out. D and trimming come from the DNA, and the V and J calls and clone size come from that table. The top ten hold just over 7% of the sample, which has about 320,000 clones, almost 85% seen once. The germline CDR1 and CDR2 sequences are SGHNT and YYREEE (reference sequence). V dropped 1 base and J dropped 5; count of bases not matched to a gene: 8. The CDR3 consists of 15 residues. The V call is TRBV5-4, the J call TRBJ2-5; the match to TRBD2 covers 7 bases. Sequenced material: peripheral blood. The TCR originated in a human donor in a cohort sampled during active COVID-19. The CDR3: CASSLPGTMGETQYF. Here the CDR3 DNA reads TGTGCCAGCAGCTTGCCCGGGACTATGGGGGAGACCCAGTACTTC.